This is a list of T cell receptor beta chains from one sample in a study of T cell changes during pregnancy in multiple sclerosis. Here immunoSEQ multiplex PCR was the method, and the copy in TCRdb shows in-frame clones only, minus some. This sample has tens of thousands of clones, with about 87% found just once. The sample consisted of CD4+ T cells from peripheral blood mononuclear cells, taken in the first trimester of pregnancy. These receptors came from a female donor with multiple sclerosis, enrolled in a pregnancy study. The CDR3 runs from the conserved cysteine through the conserved F or W. Each record gives: V gene, D gene, J gene, clone size, CDR3 DNA, CDR3 protein. The D gene is left open where the match is weak. Rows may omit the clone size; those that give it use once, few, many or a size class.

V: TRBV28; D: TRBD1; J: TRBJ1-2; size: -; DNA: TGTGCCAGCAGTATCGGACAGGACCGCTATGGCTACACCTTC; CDR3: CASSIGQDRYGYTF
V: TRBV19; D: -; J: TRBJ1-2; size: -; DNA: TGTGCCAGTATAGAGGGAAACTATGGCTACACCTTC; CDR3: CASIEGNYGYTF
V: TRBV19; D: TRBD1; J: TRBJ1-1; size: -; DNA: TGTGCCAGTAGCCCCTCTACCGGGACAGGGGGAGCGGCTTTCTTT; CDR3: CASSPSTGTGGAAFF
V: TRBV7-9; D: -; J: TRBJ2-7; size: -; DNA: TGTGCCAGCAGCTTAGATTATGGGGGGACCTACGAGCAGTACTTC; CDR3: CASSLDYGGTYEQYF
V: TRBV18; D: -; J: TRBJ2-7; size: -; DNA: TGTGCCAGCTCACCAAGACTACCCTACGAGCAGTACTTC; CDR3: CASSPRLPYEQYF
V: TRBV5-1; D: -; J: TRBJ1-5; size: -; DNA: TGCGCCAGCAAGTTGGGGGCCGGGGATCAGCCCCAGCATTTT; CDR3: CASKLGAGDQPQHF
V: TRBV7-8; D: -; J: TRBJ2-3; size: -; DNA: TGTGCCAGCAGCTCCGCGGGTGGAACGGTTACAGATACGCAGTATTTT; CDR3: CASSSAGGTVTDTQYF
V: TRBV5-4; D: -; J: TRBJ2-3; size: -; DNA: TGTGCCAGCAGCTTGGGTTTAGCGTCTAGCACAGATACGCAGTATTTT; CDR3: CASSLGLASSTDTQYF
V: TRBV7-9; D: -; J: TRBJ2-3; size: -; DNA: TGTGCCAGCAGCTTAAACGGGTACACAGATACGCAGTATTTT; CDR3: CASSLNGYTDTQYF
V: TRBV29-1; D: -; J: TRBJ2-1; size: -; DNA: TGCAGCTTGCGGGCTCAAATTTCAACTGAGCAGTTCTTC; CDR3: CSLRAQISTEQFF
V: TRBV19; D: TRBD1; J: TRBJ1-2; size: -; DNA: TGTGCCAGTTCCCCAGGGGGGCCCTACTATGGCTACACCTTC; CDR3: CASSPGGPYYGYTF
V: TRBV28; D: -; J: TRBJ2-1; size: -; DNA: TGTGCCAGCAAAGGGGGAGGGCCTTGGGGAAATGAGCAGTTCTTC; CDR3: CASKGGGPWGNEQFF
V: TRBV5-1; D: -; J: TRBJ1-4; size: -; DNA: TGCGCCAGCAGCTTAAATAGGGGTGGTGAAAAACTGTTTTTT; CDR3: CASSLNRGGEKLFF
V: TRBV28; D: TRBD1; J: TRBJ1-5; size: -; DNA: TGTGCCAGCAGTTTAGACAGGGGAGGAGGTCAGCCCCAGCATTTT; CDR3: CASSLDRGGGQPQHF
V: TRBV7-6; D: -; J: TRBJ2-1; size: -; DNA: TGTGCCAGCAGCTTAAGGCGGGCCCAGGACCACAATGAGCAGTTCTTC; CDR3: CASSLRRAQDHNEQFF
V: TRBV27; D: TRBD1; J: TRBJ2-7; size: -; DNA: TGTGCCAGCAGTAGGACAGGGGGCTCCTACGAGCAGTACTTC; CDR3: CASSRTGGSYEQYF
V: TRBV14; D: -; J: TRBJ1-2; size: many; DNA: TGTGCCAGCAGCACAGGAGTCTATGGCTACACCTTC; CDR3: CASSTGVYGYTF
V: TRBV11-3; D: -; J: TRBJ2-6; size: -; DNA: TGTGCCAGCACCCCCGGGGGCGGGGGCTCTGGGGCCAACGTCCTGACTTTC; CDR3: CASTPGGGGSGANVLTF
V: TRBV5-4; D: TRBD1; J: TRBJ1-6; size: -; DNA: TGTGCCAGCAGCTTCCGGGACAGGAGGAATTCACCCCTCCACTTT; CDR3: CASSFRDRRNSPLHF
V: TRBV19; D: -; J: TRBJ1-5; size: -; DNA: TGTGCCAGTAGTATGGCCAGGGCGAATCAGCCCCAGCATTTT; CDR3: CASSMARANQPQHF
V: TRBV6-6; D: -; J: TRBJ2-1; size: few; DNA: TGTGCCATCTCGGGACTTTTTAATGAGCAGTTCTTC; CDR3: CAISGLFNEQFF
V: TRBV5-1; D: TRBD2; J: TRBJ2-3; size: -; DNA: TGCGCCAGCAGCTTCACTAGCGGCACAGATACGCAGTATTTT; CDR3: CASSFTSGTDTQYF
V: TRBV5-1; D: -; J: TRBJ2-7; size: -; DNA: TGCGCCAGCAGCTCCGACAGGTCTCGACAGTACTTC; CDR3: CASSSDRSRQYF
V: TRBV9; D: TRBD2; J: TRBJ2-5; size: -; DNA: TGTGCCAGCAGCGCCCCGGGAGCGGGAGAAGAGACCCAGTACTTC; CDR3: CASSAPGAGEETQYF
V: TRBV5-6; D: TRBD2; J: TRBJ2-3; size: few; DNA: TGTGCCAGCAGCTTGGGGGCTAGCGGGTATACAGATACGCAGTATTTT; CDR3: CASSLGASGYTDTQYF
V: TRBV28; D: -; J: TRBJ1-5; size: -; DNA: TGTGCCAGCAGTTTAAACTTGAATCAGCCCCAGCATTTT; CDR3: CASSLNLNQPQHF